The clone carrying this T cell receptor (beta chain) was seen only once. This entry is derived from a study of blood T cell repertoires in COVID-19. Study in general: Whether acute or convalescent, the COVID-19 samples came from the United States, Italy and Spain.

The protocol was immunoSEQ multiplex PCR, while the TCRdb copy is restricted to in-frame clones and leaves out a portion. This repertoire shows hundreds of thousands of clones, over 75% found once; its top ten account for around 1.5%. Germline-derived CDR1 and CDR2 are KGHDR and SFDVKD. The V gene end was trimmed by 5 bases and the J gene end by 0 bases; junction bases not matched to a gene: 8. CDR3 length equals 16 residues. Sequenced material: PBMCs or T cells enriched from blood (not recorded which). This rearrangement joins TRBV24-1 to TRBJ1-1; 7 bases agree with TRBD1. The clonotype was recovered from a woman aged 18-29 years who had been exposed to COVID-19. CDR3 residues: CATSGPGQSMNTEAFF. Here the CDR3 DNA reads TGTGCCACCAGTGGACCGGGACAGTCCATGAACACTGAAGCTTTCTTT.